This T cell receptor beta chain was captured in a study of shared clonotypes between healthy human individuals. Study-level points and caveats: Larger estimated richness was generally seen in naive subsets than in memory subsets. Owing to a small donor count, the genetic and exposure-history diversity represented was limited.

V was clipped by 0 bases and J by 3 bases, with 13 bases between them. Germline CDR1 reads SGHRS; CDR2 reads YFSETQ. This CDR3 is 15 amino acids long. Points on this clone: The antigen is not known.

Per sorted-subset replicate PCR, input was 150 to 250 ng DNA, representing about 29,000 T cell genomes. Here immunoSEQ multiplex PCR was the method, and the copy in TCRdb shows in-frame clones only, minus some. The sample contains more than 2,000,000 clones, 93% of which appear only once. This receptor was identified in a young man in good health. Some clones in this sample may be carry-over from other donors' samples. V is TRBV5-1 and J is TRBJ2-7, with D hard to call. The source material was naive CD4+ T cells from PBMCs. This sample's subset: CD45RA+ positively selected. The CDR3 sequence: CASSLGGVGHYEQYF. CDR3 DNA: TGCGCCAGCAGCTTGGGAGGTGTGGGCCACTACGAGCAGTACTTC.